This T cell receptor (beta chain) was profiled in a study of cytomegalovirus exposure and HLA in healthy donors. Study as a whole: The roughly 120 million unique TCR beta sequences, from roughly 170 million T cells, were found by an earlier analysis. Study observations and caveats: A later analysis, which compared TCR beta chains of equal frequency, found the HLA-associated ones more clonally expanded. In an earlier analysis, most TCR beta V segments were productive about 87% or about 30% of the time.

Researchers ran the PCR with 60 Vbeta and 13 Jbeta primers. Profiling relied on immunoSEQ multiplex PCR, and the TCRdb table lists in-frame clones only, not all of them. The top ten clones hold approximately 1.2% of a sample with about 110,000 clones, roughly four fifths of them seen once. V trimming: 0 bases; J trimming: 2 bases; junction bases outside the gene matches: 6. The CDR3 is made up of 17 amino acids. From germline, CDR1 is SGHDN and CDR2 FVKESK. As for this clone: The antigen is unknown.

The TCR comes from a woman in her twenties or thirties in good health and CMV-seronegative. The V and J genes are TRBV14 and TRBJ2-3; 9 bases are a match to TRBD2. Sequencing input: PBMCs. The CDR3, as DNA: TGTGCCAGCAGCCAAGATCTTGCGGGGGGGATCACAGATACGCAGTATTTT. As protein: CASSQDLAGGITDTQYF.